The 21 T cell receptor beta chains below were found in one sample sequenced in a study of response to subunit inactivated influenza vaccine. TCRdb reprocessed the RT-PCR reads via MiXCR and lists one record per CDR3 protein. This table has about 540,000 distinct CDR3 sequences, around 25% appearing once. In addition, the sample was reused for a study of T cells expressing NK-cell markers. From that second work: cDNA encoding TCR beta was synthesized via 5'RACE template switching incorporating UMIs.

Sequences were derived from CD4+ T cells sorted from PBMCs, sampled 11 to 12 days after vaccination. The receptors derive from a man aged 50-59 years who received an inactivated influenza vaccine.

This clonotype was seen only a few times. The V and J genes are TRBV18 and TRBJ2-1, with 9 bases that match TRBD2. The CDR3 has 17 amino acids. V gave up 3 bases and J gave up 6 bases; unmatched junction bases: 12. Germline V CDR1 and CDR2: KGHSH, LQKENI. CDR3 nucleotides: TGTGCCAGCTCACCTCGGCTAGCGGGGATAGGTGGCAATGAGCAGTTCTTC. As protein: CASSPRLAGIGGNEQFF.

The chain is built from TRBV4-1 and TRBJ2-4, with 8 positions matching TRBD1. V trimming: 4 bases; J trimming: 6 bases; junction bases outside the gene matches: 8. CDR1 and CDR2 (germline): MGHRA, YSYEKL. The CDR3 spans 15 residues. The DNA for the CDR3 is TGCGCCAGCAGCCTAAACAGGGGGGTTGGAAACATTCAGTACTTC. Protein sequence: CASSLNRGVGNIQYF.

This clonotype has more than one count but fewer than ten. The chain's CDR3 is CASTRGGTVNSPLHF. CDR3 bases: TGTGCCAGCACGCGGGGGGGGACAGTTAATTCACCCCTCCACTTT. The chain carries TRBV6-1 and TRBJ1-6; 7 bases align to TRBD1. With V trimmed by 7 bases and J by 6 bases, 9 bases remained unmatched. The CDR3 sequence is 15 residues long. Germline lookup yields CDR1 MNHNS and CDR2 SASEGT.

The DNA for the CDR3 is TGTGCCAGCAGCCAACTATCGGGATCTCGAAACATTCAGTACTTC. Protein: CASSQLSGSRNIQYF. The rearrangement links TRBV3-1 to TRBJ2-4; TRBD2 is a possible D gene (5 bases). The V end was cut by 2 bases, the J end by 6 bases, with 14 bases between. This CDR3 contains 15 residues. Germline V gene sequence: CDR1 LGHDT, CDR2 YNNKEL (reference sequence).

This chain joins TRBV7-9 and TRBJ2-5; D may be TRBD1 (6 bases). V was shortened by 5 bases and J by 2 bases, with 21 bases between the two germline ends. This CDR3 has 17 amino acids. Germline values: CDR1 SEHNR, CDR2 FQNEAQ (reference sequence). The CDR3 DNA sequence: TGTGCCAGCAGCAACGCCTATTCCGGGACACAACAAGAGACCCAGTACTTC. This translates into CASSNAYSGTQQETQYF.

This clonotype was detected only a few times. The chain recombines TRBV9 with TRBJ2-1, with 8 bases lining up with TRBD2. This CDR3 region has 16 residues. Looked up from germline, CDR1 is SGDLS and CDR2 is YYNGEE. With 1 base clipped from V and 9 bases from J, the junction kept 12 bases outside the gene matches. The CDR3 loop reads CASSVPGDLRGGEQFF. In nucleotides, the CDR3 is TGTGCCAGCAGCGTACCCGGGGACCTCCGGGGGGGTGAGCAGTTCTTC.

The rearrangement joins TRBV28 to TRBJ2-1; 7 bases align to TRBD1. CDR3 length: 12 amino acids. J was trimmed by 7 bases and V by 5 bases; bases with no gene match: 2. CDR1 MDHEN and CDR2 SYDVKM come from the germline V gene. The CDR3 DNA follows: TGTGCCAGCAGTGGACAGGTGAATGAGCAGTTCTTC. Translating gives CASSGQVNEQFF.

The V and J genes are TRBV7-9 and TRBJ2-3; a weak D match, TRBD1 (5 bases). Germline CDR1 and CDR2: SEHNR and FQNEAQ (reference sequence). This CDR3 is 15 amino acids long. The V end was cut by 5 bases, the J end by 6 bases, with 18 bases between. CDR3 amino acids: CASSREAGKKDTQYF. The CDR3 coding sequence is TGTGCCAGCAGCCGAGAAGCAGGGAAAAAGGATACGCAGTATTTT.

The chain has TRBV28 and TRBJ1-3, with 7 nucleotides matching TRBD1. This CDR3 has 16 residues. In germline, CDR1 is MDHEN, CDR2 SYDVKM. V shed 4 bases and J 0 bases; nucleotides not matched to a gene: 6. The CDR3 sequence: CASSSLGQISGNTIYF. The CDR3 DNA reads TGTGCCAGCAGTTCCCTGGGACAGATCTCTGGAAACACCATATATTTT.

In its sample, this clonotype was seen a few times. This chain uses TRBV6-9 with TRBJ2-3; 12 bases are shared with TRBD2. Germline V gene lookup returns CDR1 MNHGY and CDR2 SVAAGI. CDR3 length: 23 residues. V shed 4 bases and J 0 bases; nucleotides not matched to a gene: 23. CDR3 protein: CASSFRSLGLTSGGILSTDTQYF. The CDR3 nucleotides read TGTGCCAGCAGTTTTCGAAGTTTAGGTTTGACTAGCGGGGGAATACTCAGCACAGATACGCAGTATTTT.

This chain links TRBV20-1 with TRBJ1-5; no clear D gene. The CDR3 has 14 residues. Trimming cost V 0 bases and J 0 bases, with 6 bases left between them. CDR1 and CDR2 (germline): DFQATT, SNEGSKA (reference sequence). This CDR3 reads CSARDIVSNQPQHF. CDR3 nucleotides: TGCAGTGCTAGAGATATCGTTAGCAATCAGCCCCAGCATTTT.

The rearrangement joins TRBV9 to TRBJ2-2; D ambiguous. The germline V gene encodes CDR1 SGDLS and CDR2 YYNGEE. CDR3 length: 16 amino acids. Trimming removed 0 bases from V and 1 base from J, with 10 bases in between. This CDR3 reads CASSVGIGGNTGELFF. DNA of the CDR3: TGTGCCAGCAGCGTAGGGATCGGCGGGAACACCGGGGAGCTGTTTTTT. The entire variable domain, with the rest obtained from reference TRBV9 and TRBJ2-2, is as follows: DSGVTQTPKHLITATGQRVTLRCSPRSGDLSVYWYQQSLDQGLQFLIQYYNGEERAKGNILERFSAQQFPDLHSELNLSSLELGDSALYFCASSVGIGGNTGELFFGEGSRLTVL.

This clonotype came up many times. This CDR3 is CASSLIAGSKGETQYF. In DNA form, the CDR3 reads TGTGCCAGCAGCTTAATAGCGGGCTCCAAGGGGGAGACCCAGTACTTC. The chain combines TRBV7-2 with TRBJ2-5; 7 nucleotides agree with TRBD2. CDR1 and CDR2 from the germline V gene are SGHTA and FQGNSA. V trimming: 2 bases; J trimming: 5 bases; junction bases outside the gene matches: 11. CDR3 length: 16 residues.

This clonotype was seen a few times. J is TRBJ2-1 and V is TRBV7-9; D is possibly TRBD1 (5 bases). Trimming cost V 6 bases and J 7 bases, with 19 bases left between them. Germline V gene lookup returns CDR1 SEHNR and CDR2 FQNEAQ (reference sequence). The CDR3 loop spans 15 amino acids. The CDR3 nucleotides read TGTGCCAGCAGTCCCATCCAGGGTTATAGGAATGAGCAGTTCTTC. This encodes CASSPIQGYRNEQFF. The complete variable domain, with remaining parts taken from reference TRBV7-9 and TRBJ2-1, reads DTGVSQNPRHKITKRGQNVTFRCDPISEHNRLYWYRQTLGQGPEFLTYFQNEAQLEKSRLLSDRFSAERPKGSFSTLEIQRTEQGDSAMYLCASSPIQGYRNEQFFGPGTRLTVL.

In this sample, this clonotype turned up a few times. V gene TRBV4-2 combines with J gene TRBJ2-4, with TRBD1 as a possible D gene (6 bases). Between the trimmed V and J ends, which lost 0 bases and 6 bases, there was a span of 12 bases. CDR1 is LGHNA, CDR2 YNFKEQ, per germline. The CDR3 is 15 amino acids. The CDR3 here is CASSQDPRGGNIQYF. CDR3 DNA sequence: TGTGCCAGCAGCCAAGACCCCAGGGGTGGAAACATTCAGTACTTC.

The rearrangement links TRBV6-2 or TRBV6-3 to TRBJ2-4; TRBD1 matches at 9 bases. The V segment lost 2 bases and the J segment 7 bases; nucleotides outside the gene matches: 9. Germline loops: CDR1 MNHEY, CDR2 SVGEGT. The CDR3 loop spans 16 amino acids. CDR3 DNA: TGTGCCAGCAGTTACGGGGGGCCCGGGACAGGGAACATTCAGTACTTC. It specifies CASSYGGPGTGNIQYF.

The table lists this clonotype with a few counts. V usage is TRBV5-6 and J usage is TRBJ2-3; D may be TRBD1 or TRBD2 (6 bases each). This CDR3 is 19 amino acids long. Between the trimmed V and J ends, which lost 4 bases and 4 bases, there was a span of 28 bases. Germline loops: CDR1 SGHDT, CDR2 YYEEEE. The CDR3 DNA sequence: TGTGCCAGCAGCGAGGCGCCCTCGGGGGTCTGGGGGCTGGCAGATACGCAGTATTTT. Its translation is CASSEAPSGVWGLADTQYF.

This CDR3 reads CASSFRPGVEDREQYF. For the CDR3, the DNA is TGTGCCAGCAGCTTTCGGCCAGGGGTCGAGGATAGGGAGCAGTACTTC. V usage is TRBV7-9 and J usage is TRBJ2-7, with D maybe TRBD1 (6 bases). V was clipped by 3 bases and J by 7 bases, with 22 bases between them. There are 16 residues in the CDR3. The V gene's germline CDR1 is SEHNR and CDR2 FQNEAQ (reference sequence).

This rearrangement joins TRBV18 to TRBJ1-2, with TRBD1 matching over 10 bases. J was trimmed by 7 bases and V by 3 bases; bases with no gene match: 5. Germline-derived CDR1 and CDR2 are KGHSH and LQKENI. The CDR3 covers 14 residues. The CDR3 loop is CASSPGTGVRGYTF. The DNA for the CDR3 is TGTGCCAGCTCACCCGGGACAGGGGTCCGTGGCTACACCTTC.

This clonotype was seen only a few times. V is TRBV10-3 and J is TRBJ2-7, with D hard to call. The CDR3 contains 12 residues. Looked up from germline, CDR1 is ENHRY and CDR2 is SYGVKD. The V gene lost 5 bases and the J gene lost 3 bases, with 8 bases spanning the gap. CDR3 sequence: CAISSTNYEQYF. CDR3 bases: TGTGCCATCAGTTCTACCAACTACGAGCAGTACTTC.

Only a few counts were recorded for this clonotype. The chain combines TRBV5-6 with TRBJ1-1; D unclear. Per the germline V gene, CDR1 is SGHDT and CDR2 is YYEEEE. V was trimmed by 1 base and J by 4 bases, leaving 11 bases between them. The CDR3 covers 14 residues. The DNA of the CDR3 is TGTGCCAGCAGCTTGAGTTCGCTTATCACTGAAGCTTTCTTT. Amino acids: CASSLSSLITEAFF.